Listed below are T cell receptor beta chains from one sample, sequenced in a study of glioma-infiltrating T cells after dendritic cell vaccination. Repertoires were generated with immunoSEQ multiplex PCR, while TCRdb's copy carries only in-frame clones and drops some. The sample holds tens of thousands of clones; 85% are singletons and the top ten take 2.5% to 3.5%. The sample was blood, taken before dendritic cell vaccination. These TCRs come from a human donor with glioblastoma. CDR3s include the opening cysteine and the closing phenylalanine or tryptophan. The D gene is left open where the match is weak. For some rows the clone size is stated as once, few or many, or as a class when expanded; others skip it.

V: TRBV7-2; D: -; J: TRBJ2-7; size: -; CDR3: CASSFGGAHEQYF; DNA: TGTGCCAGCAGCTTCGGGGGTGCCCACGAGCAGTACTTC
V: TRBV29-1; D: -; J: TRBJ2-2; size: -; CDR3: CSGSIIGTGELFF; DNA: TGCAGCGGATCCATCATCGGCACCGGGGAGCTGTTTTTT
V: TRBV19; D: -; J: TRBJ1-2; size: -; CDR3: CASTFGHGFSF; DNA: TGTGCCAGTACCTTCGGACACGGGTTCTCCTTC
V: TRBV4-2; D: -; J: TRBJ1-3; size: -; CDR3: CASSLDGTPRVGNTIYF; DNA: TGTGCCAGCAGCCTAGATGGGACACCTAGGGTGGGAAACACCATATATTTT
V: TRBV7-6; D: -; J: TRBJ2-7; size: once; CDR3: CASSLGESNNYEQYF; DNA: TGTGCCAGCAGCTTAGGGGAGAGTAATAACTACGAGCAGTACTTC
V: TRBV29-1; D: TRBD1; J: TRBJ1-1; size: -; CDR3: CSVAGTGGTEAFF; DNA: TGCAGCGTGGCCGGGACAGGGGGCACTGAAGCTTTCTTT
V: TRBV6-1; D: -; J: TRBJ2-1; size: few; CDR3: CASSEAGRGFEQFF; DNA: TGTGCCAGCAGTGAAGCAGGTCGAGGGTTTGAGCAGTTCTTC
V: TRBV7-2; D: -; J: TRBJ1-1; size: few; CDR3: CASSLVYRNTEAFF; DNA: TGTGCCAGCAGCTTAGTTTATAGGAACACTGAAGCTTTCTTT
V: TRBV5-1; D: TRBD1; J: TRBJ1-1; size: few; CDR3: CASSLTGEITEAFF; DNA: TGCGCCAGCAGCTTGACAGGGGAGATCACTGAAGCTTTCTTT
V: TRBV5-5; D: -; J: TRBJ2-7; size: -; CDR3: CASSLLGGGVNSYEQYF; DNA: TGTGCCAGCAGCTTGTTGGGCGGCGGGGTGAACTCCTACGAGCAGTACTTC
V: TRBV9; D: -; J: TRBJ2-3; size: -; CDR3: CASSRLTDTQYF; DNA: TGTGCCAGCTCGCGCCTCACAGATACGCAGTATTTT
V: TRBV5-1; D: -; J: TRBJ1-3; size: -; CDR3: CASSQIPSGNTIYF; DNA: TGCGCCAGCAGCCAGATCCCCTCTGGAAACACCATATATTTT
V: TRBV5-1; D: TRBD1; J: TRBJ2-1; size: once; CDR3: CASSRESGTDYNEQFF; DNA: TGCGCCAGCAGCCGGGAAAGTGGGACAGACTACAATGAGCAGTTCTTC
V: TRBV23-1; D: TRBD1; J: TRBJ1-2; size: -; CDR3: CASSPLGQPNYGYTF; DNA: TGCGCCAGCAGTCCGCTGGGACAGCCTAACTATGGCTACACCTTC
V: TRBV2; D: -; J: TRBJ2-7; size: once; CDR3: CASSPSVGSSYEQYF; DNA: TGTGCCAGCAGCCCCAGCGTAGGGAGCTCCTACGAGCAGTACTTC
V: TRBV11-3; D: -; J: TRBJ2-2; size: once; CDR3: CASSLGSSLTGELFF; DNA: TGTGCCAGCAGCTTAGGGTCTAGCCTAACCGGGGAGCTGTTTTTT
V: TRBV4-2; D: -; J: TRBJ2-5; size: once; CDR3: CASSRAPRDSGELETQYF; DNA: TGTGCCAGCAGCCGCGCCCCAAGGGATAGCGGCGAATTAGAGACCCAGTACTTC
V: TRBV7-7; D: TRBD1; J: TRBJ2-2; size: -; CDR3: CASSPGTDNTGELFF; DNA: TGTGCCAGCAGCCCTGGGACAGACAACACCGGGGAGCTGTTTTTT
V: TRBV6-6; D: TRBD1; J: TRBJ2-7; size: -; CDR3: CASSYPDRGTYEQYF; DNA: TGTGCCAGCAGTTACCCCGACAGGGGGACCTACGAGCAGTACTTC
V: TRBV7-9; D: -; J: TRBJ1-4; size: -; CDR3: CASSLWGEEEKLFF; DNA: TGTGCCAGCAGCTTATGGGGAGAGGAGGAAAAACTGTTTTTT
V: TRBV2; D: TRBD1; J: TRBJ2-5; size: -; CDR3: CASRPGQGPRETQYF; DNA: TGTGCCAGCAGACCGGGACAGGGTCCTAGAGAGACCCAGTACTTC
V: TRBV19; D: -; J: TRBJ1-2; size: few; CDR3: CASSAQGAYYGYTF; DNA: TGTGCCAGTAGCGCGCAGGGCGCGTACTATGGCTACACCTTC
V: TRBV19; D: TRBD1; J: TRBJ1-1; size: -; CDR3: CASSIILGQGEAFF; DNA: TGTGCCAGTAGTATTATCCTGGGACAGGGTGAAGCTTTCTTT
V: TRBV12-5; D: TRBD2; J: TRBJ2-3; size: -; CDR3: CASGLGLAGGITDTQYF; DNA: TGTGCTAGTGGTTTGGGACTAGCGGGAGGAATTACAGATACGCAGTATTTT
V: TRBV7-2; D: TRBD2; J: TRBJ2-3; size: -; CDR3: CASSVSRWTSRGGTDTQYF; DNA: TGTGCCAGCAGCGTTTCACGCTGGACTAGCAGAGGAGGGACAGATACGCAGTATTTT
V: TRBV6-5; D: -; J: TRBJ2-5; size: -; CDR3: CASSEQMQETQYF; DNA: TGTGCCAGCAGTGAACAGATGCAAGAGACCCAGTACTTC
V: TRBV29-1; D: TRBD1; J: TRBJ2-2; size: -; CDR3: CSARTGGNTGELFF; DNA: TGCAGCGCTCGGACAGGGGGGAACACCGGGGAGCTGTTTTTT
V: TRBV6-5; D: -; J: TRBJ1-1; size: -; CDR3: CASSYRVPGVTEAFF; DNA: TGTGCCAGCAGTTACCGAGTCCCAGGGGTGACTGAAGCTTTCTTT
V: TRBV7-2; D: -; J: TRBJ1-5; size: -; CDR3: CASSAVVQPQHF; DNA: TGTGCCAGCAGCGCGGTAGTTCAGCCCCAGCATTTT
V: TRBV14; D: TRBD2; J: TRBJ2-7; size: -; CDR3: CASSPRTSGTSEQYF; DNA: TGTGCCAGCAGCCCCCGGACTAGCGGGACCTCCGAGCAGTACTTC
V: TRBV29-1; D: TRBD1; J: TRBJ2-3; size: -; CDR3: CSVGPFGTATSTDTQYF; DNA: TGCAGCGTTGGGCCCTTCGGGACAGCTACTAGCACAGATACGCAGTATTTT
V: TRBV29-1; D: -; J: TRBJ1-4; size: -; CDR3: CSVGGGGEKLFF; DNA: TGCAGCGTTGGGGGAGGGGGGGAAAAACTGTTTTTT
V: TRBV6-6; D: TRBD1; J: TRBJ1-2; size: -; CDR3: CASSPPGRGLTYGYTF; DNA: TGTGCCAGCAGTCCCCCGGGCAGGGGGTTAACGTATGGCTACACCTTC